This T cell receptor beta chain was recorded in a study of cytomegalovirus exposure and HLA in healthy donors. Germline V gene lookup returns CDR1 SGHTA and CDR2 FQGNSA. Trimming took 5 bases from V and 6 from J, leaving 9 bases between them. This CDR3 contains 12 residues. PCR used 60 Vbeta primers and 13 Jbeta primers. Using immunoSEQ multiplex PCR, the repertoire was profiled, and TCRdb retains in-frame clones only, with some absent. The table shows under 200,000 clones, with about 77% occurring only once. The chain employs TRBV7-2 and TRBJ2-3; D unclear. The receptor's source is a woman aged 25 to 39 in good health and CMV-seropositive. Sequencing used PBMCs. The CDR3 loop reads CASSPPRDTQYF. CDR3 nucleotide sequence: TGTGCCAGCAGCCCACCACGGGATACGCAGTATTTT.